The 30 T cell receptor beta chains presented below share a single source sample, sequenced in a study of blood T cell repertoires in COVID-19. TCRdb keeps only in-frame clones here, not all; method: immunoSEQ multiplex PCR. The table includes 100,000 or so clones, about 90% detected once. Sample: peripheral blood. These receptor sequences come from a woman in her forties or fifties in a cohort sampled during active COVID-19.

The chain links TRBV7-9 to TRBJ2-3, with TRBD1 identical over 9 bases. There are 16 residues in the CDR3. The germline V gene has CDR1 SEHNR and CDR2 FQNEAQ (reference sequence). V was pared by 5 bases and J by 3 bases, with 9 bases of the junction left unmatched. CDR3 region: CASSPPGQGDTDTQYF. The DNA for the CDR3 is TGTGCCAGCAGCCCCCCGGGACAGGGAGATACAGATACGCAGTATTTT. Together with reference TRBV7-9 and TRBJ2-3, the CDR3 gives the full variable domain: DTGVSQNPRHKITKRGQNVTFRCDPISEHNRLYWYRQTLGQGPEFLTYFQNEAQLEKSRLLSDRFSAERPKGSFSTLEIQRTEQGDSAMYLCASSPPGQGDTDTQYFGPGTRLTVL.

This rearrangement joins TRBV28 to TRBJ1-1; maybe TRBD1 (5 bases). Germline CDR1 reads MDHEN; CDR2 reads SYDVKM. This CDR3 is built from 13 residues. Trimming shortened V by 6 bases and J by 2 bases, and 10 bases separated the two germline ends. CDR3 in DNA: TGTGCCAGCAGACAGGACGGAAACACTGAAGCTTTCTTT. Translating gives CASRQDGNTEAFF.

The chain couples TRBV20-1 to TRBJ2-3; the D is unclear. V lost 6 bases to trimming and J lost 6 bases, with 7 bases between them. The CDR3 is 10 residues long. Per the germline V gene, CDR1 is DFQATT and CDR2 is SNEGSKA (reference sequence). The CDR3 DNA is TGCAGTGCCGCGCGGGATACGCAGTATTTT. Translation gives CSAARDTQYF.

V is TRBV28 and J is TRBJ2-3, with TRBD2 identical over 8 bases. This CDR3 has 15 residues. Per the germline V gene, CDR1 is MDHEN and CDR2 is SYDVKM. V lost 3 bases, J lost 1 base, and 3 bases stayed unmatched. The CDR3 sequence is CASSFLAGRTDTQYF. In DNA, the CDR3 is TGTGCCAGCAGTTTTTTAGCGGGACGCACAGATACGCAGTATTTT. Complete variable domain (other parts from reference TRBV28 and TRBJ2-3): DVKVTQSSRYLVKRTGEKVFLECVQDMDHENMFWYRQDPGLGLRLIYFSYDVKMKEKGDIPEGYSVSREKKERFSLILESASTNQTSMYLCASSFLAGRTDTQYFGPGTRLTVL.

The chain employs TRBV5-6 and TRBJ2-3; 7 bases are shared with TRBD1. The J segment lost 2 bases and the V segment lost 3 bases, leaving 9 bases of the junction unmatched. Germline V lookup: CDR1 SGHDT, CDR2 YYEEEE. This CDR3 contains 16 residues. CDR3 residues: CASSSGTALLTDTQYF. CDR3 coding DNA: TGTGCCAGCAGCTCCGGGACAGCCCTTCTCACAGATACGCAGTATTTT.

CDR3 DNA sequence: TGTGCCAGCAGCGTAGCGCCAGGGGGCGCGGACACTGAAGCTTTCTTT. Encoded protein: CASSVAPGGADTEAFF. V usage is TRBV9 and J usage is TRBJ1-1, with 8 nucleotides matching TRBD1. The CDR3 has 16 amino acids. The germline V gene encodes CDR1 SGDLS and CDR2 YYNGEE. V was clipped by 0 bases and J by 3 bases; unmatched bases: 7.

This chain connects TRBV18 to TRBJ2-2, with D perhaps matching TRBD1 (6 bases). Germline V gives CDR1 KGHSH, CDR2 LQKENI. The CDR3 is 16 residues long. Trimming pared 6 bases from V and 2 bases from J, leaving 16 bases between. The DNA of the CDR3 is TGTGCCAGCTCTCACTGGACAGCGTTAAACACCGGGGAGCTGTTTTTT. It yields the protein CASSHWTALNTGELFF.

The V gene is TRBV28, the J gene TRBJ2-5, with 8 bases matching TRBD1. V shed 7 bases and J 5 bases; nucleotides not matched to a gene: 6. Germline lookup yields CDR1 MDHEN and CDR2 SYDVKM. CDR3 length equals 13 residues. CDR3 bases: TGTGCCAGCAAAGTTCAGGGGGCTGAGACCCAGTACTTC. Its protein product is CASKVQGAETQYF.

CDR3 DNA: TGTGCCTGGAGTTCCTGGCAGGGGATCACAGATACGCAGTATTTT. Protein: CAWSSWQGITDTQYF. J is TRBJ2-3 and V is TRBV30; D possibly corresponds to TRBD1 (6 bases). CDR1 and CDR2 (germline): GTSNPN, SVGIG (reference sequence). V shed 2 bases and J shed 2 bases, with 14 bases lying between them. The CDR3 runs to 15 residues.

The rearrangement uses TRBV27 and TRBJ1-1; 9 nucleotides match TRBD1. The CDR3 is 16 residues long. Germline CDR1 reads MNHEY; CDR2 reads SMNVEV (reference sequence). V was clipped by 9 bases and J by 1 base; unmatched bases: 12. The CDR3: CASPRTGVEGNTEAFF. CDR3 nucleotide sequence: TGTGCCAGTCCTAGGACAGGGGTGGAGGGGAACACTGAAGCTTTCTTT.

The rearrangement joins TRBV7-9 to TRBJ2-7; D might be TRBD1 (6 bases). The CDR3 sequence is 13 residues long. CDR1 and CDR2 from the germline V gene are SEHNR and FQNEAQ (reference sequence). V lost 4 bases, J lost 6 bases, and 13 bases lay in between. CDR3 DNA: TGTGCCAGCAGCTCCACAGGGTCCCGCGAGCAGTACTTC. It encodes CASSSTGSREQYF.

The chain carries TRBV10-3 and TRBJ2-2; 7 positions match TRBD1. V dropped 4 bases and J dropped 7; count of bases not matched to a gene: 3. The CDR3 consists of 13 residues. CDR1 is ENHRY and CDR2 is SYGVKD in the germline V gene. CDR3 bases: TGTGCCATCAGTGCACGGGACAGCGGGGAGCTGTTTTTT. Amino acids: CAISARDSGELFF.

The V call is TRBV6-5, the J call TRBJ1-1; TRBD1 agrees at 9 bases. In germline, CDR1 is MNHEY, CDR2 SVGAGI. This CDR3 spans 15 amino acids. Trimming cost V 2 bases and J 2 bases; bases outside gene matches: 3. The chain's CDR3 is CASSYQTGGNTEAFF. For the CDR3, the DNA is TGTGCCAGCAGTTACCAAACAGGGGGCAACACTGAAGCTTTCTTT.

The chain is built from TRBV12-3 or TRBV12-4 and TRBJ2-1, with D perhaps TRBD2 (5 bases). The V end was cut by 4 bases, the J end by 4 bases, with 8 bases between. This CDR3 is built from 13 residues. The CDR3 is CASSYAGYNEQFF. CDR3 in DNA: TGTGCCAGCAGTTATGCGGGTTACAATGAGCAGTTCTTC.

This rearrangement joins TRBV2 to TRBJ2-7, with 11 bases fitting TRBD1. CDR3 length: 15 amino acids. With 6 bases clipped from V and 2 bases from J, the junction kept 6 bases outside the gene matches. Germline CDR1 reads SNHLY; CDR2 reads FYNNEI. The chain's CDR3 is CASSQPGQGAYEQYF. The CDR3 nucleotides read TGTGCCAGCAGCCAGCCGGGACAGGGGGCCTACGAGCAGTACTTC.

The gene calls are TRBV7-8 and TRBJ2-1; D is perhaps TRBD1 (6 bases). Germline V gene data show CDR1 as SGHVS and CDR2 as FQNEAQ. The V gene lost 2 bases and the J gene lost 0 bases, with 14 bases spanning the gap. The CDR3 spans 17 residues. CDR3 region: CASSLRTGRGSYNEQFF. CDR3 in DNA: TGTGCCAGCAGCTTACGTACCGGCAGGGGCTCCTACAATGAGCAGTTCTTC.

The CDR3 region is CASSPNVGTVPARGNEKLFF. CDR3 DNA sequence: TGTGCCAGCAGCCCCAATGTGGGGACAGTGCCTGCAAGGGGTAATGAAAAACTGTTTTTT. V is TRBV11-3 and J is TRBJ1-4; 7 nucleotides agree with TRBD1. Germline V lookup: CDR1 SGHNT, CDR2 YENEEA. This CDR3 contains 20 residues. J lost 4 bases, V lost 5 bases, and 22 bases had no gene match. The variable domain in full, completed from reference TRBV11-3 and TRBJ1-4, reads EAGVVQSPRYKIIEKKQPVAFWCNPISGHNTLYWYLQNLGQGPELLIRYENEEAVDDSQLPKDRFSAERLKGVDSTLKIQPAELGDSAVYLCASSPNVGTVPARGNEKLFFGSGTQLSVL.

V usage is TRBV28 and J usage is TRBJ2-3, with unresolved D. The CDR3 has 15 residues. V lost 4 bases and J 3 bases, leaving 14 bases between the germline ends. The germline CDR1 and CDR2 sequences are MDHEN and SYDVKM. CDR3 DNA: TGTGCCAGCAGTTCCCCGGCGCGGCTTACAGATACGCAGTATTTT. Translation gives CASSSPARLTDTQYF.

V gene TRBV7-9 combines with J gene TRBJ1-1; 8 positions match TRBD1. This CDR3 is 14 amino acids long. Trimming took 5 bases from V and 4 from J; bases not matched to a gene: 6. Germline V gene lookup returns CDR1 SEHNR and CDR2 FQNEAQ (reference sequence). CDR3 amino acids: CASSQETGATEAFF. CDR3 DNA sequence: TGTGCCAGCAGCCAAGAGACAGGGGCCACTGAAGCTTTCTTT.

This clone was detected only a few times. V usage is TRBV4-1 and J usage is TRBJ1-2; weak D call: TRBD1 (5 bases). From germline, CDR1 is MGHRA and CDR2 YSYEKL. The V gene lost 3 bases and the J gene lost 2 bases, with 10 bases spanning the gap. The CDR3 has 14 amino acids. CDR3: CASSQTAANYGYTF. In DNA form, the CDR3 reads TGCGCCAGCAGCCAGACAGCCGCAAACTATGGCTACACCTTC.

J is TRBJ2-1 and V is TRBV11-2; 9 nucleotides align to TRBD2. From germline, CDR1 is SGHAT and CDR2 FQNNGV. V dropped 8 bases and J dropped 0; count of bases not matched to a gene: 2. This CDR3 is built from 14 residues. The CDR3 coding sequence is TGTGCCAGCGAGCGGGGGGACTCCTACAATGAGCAGTTCTTC. Its protein is CASERGDSYNEQFF.

V usage is TRBV29-1 and J usage is TRBJ2-7; 11 bases are a match to TRBD1. V shed 3 bases, J shed 6 bases, and the junction held 7 bases outside the gene matches. CDR1 is SQVTM and CDR2 is ANQGSEA in the germline V gene. This CDR3 region has 14 residues. CDR3 DNA: TGCAGCGTTGATCGGGGACAGGGGGAAAGCGAGCAGTACTTC. Its translation is CSVDRGQGESEQYF.

The chain combines TRBV10-2 with TRBJ1-2; TRBD1 matches at 8 bases. The V gene end was trimmed by 4 bases and the J gene end by 8 bases; junction bases not matched to a gene: 15. CDR3 size: 16 residues. The germline V gene encodes CDR1 WSHSY and CDR2 SAAADI. CDR3 DNA sequence: TGCGCCAGCAGTGCTTCCGACAGGGGACTCATGGGGGGCTACACCTTC. Its protein product is CASSASDRGLMGGYTF.

This CDR3 reads CASSVTVFANTGELFF. Here the CDR3 DNA reads TGCGCCAGCAGCGTGACAGTTTTCGCGAACACCGGGGAGCTGTTTTTT. This rearrangement joins TRBV5-1 to TRBJ2-2; weak D call: TRBD1 (5 bases). Germline V gives CDR1 SGHRS, CDR2 YFSETQ. The CDR3 contains 16 residues. Trimming took 4 bases from V and 0 from J, leaving 13 bases between them.

This sequence joins TRBV6-2 or TRBV6-3 and TRBJ2-5; 7 bases agree with TRBD1. Germline values: CDR1 MNHEY, CDR2 SVGEGT. The CDR3 has 18 amino acids. With V trimmed by 5 bases and J by 2 bases, 17 bases remained unmatched. The CDR3 sequence: CASSKTPRQGRLQETQYF. The CDR3, as DNA: TGTGCCAGCAGTAAGACCCCCCGACAGGGAAGGTTGCAAGAGACCCAGTACTTC.

The rearrangement uses TRBV11-3 and TRBJ2-5, with D perhaps TRBD2 (6 bases). V dropped 2 bases and J dropped 5 bases, with 12 bases sitting between them. The CDR3 runs to 14 residues. Germline V gene lookup returns CDR1 SGHNT and CDR2 YENEEA. In DNA form, the CDR3 reads TGTGCCAGCAGCTTAAACCGGGGGTCCGAGACCCAGTACTTC. Its translation: CASSLNRGSETQYF.

J is TRBJ2-7 and V is TRBV19; D is perhaps TRBD2 (6 bases). Trimming stripped 7 bases from V and 2 bases from J, with 12 bases between. The CDR3 loop spans 13 amino acids. Germline V gives CDR1 LNHDA, CDR2 SQIVND (reference sequence). The CDR3 spells CASKSEGTYEQYF. For the CDR3, the DNA is TGTGCCAGTAAATCGGAGGGGACCTACGAGCAGTACTTC.

V usage is TRBV5-5 and J usage is TRBJ2-5; a weak D match, TRBD1 (5 bases). CDR3 size: 13 residues. Deletions cut 5 bases from V and 3 bases from J, with 11 bases between. The germline V gene encodes CDR1 SGHKS and CDR2 YYEKEE (reference sequence). In DNA form, the CDR3 reads TGTGCCAGCAGTATCCCCAGGGAAGAGACCCAGTACTTC. Amino acids: CASSIPREETQYF.

This CDR3 reads CASSEVGGQYF. CDR3 DNA: TGTGCCAGCAGTGAAGTAGGGGGGCAGTACTTC. J is TRBJ2-7 and V is TRBV6-1; the D gene is possibly TRBD1 (6 bases). The CDR3 runs 11 residues. The V end was cut by 1 base, the J end by 9 bases, with 7 bases between. The germline V gene has CDR1 MNHNS and CDR2 SASEGT.

This clone was observed once. The J gene is TRBJ1-6, the V gene TRBV5-1; 7 positions match TRBD1. The CDR3 is 14 amino acids. The V gene's germline CDR1 is SGHRS and CDR2 YFSETQ. V lost 5 bases and J lost 5; bases outside the gene matches: 4. CDR3 in amino acids: CASRRQGHNSPLHF. The CDR3 bases are TGCGCCAGCAGACGACAGGGTCATAATTCACCCCTCCACTTT.